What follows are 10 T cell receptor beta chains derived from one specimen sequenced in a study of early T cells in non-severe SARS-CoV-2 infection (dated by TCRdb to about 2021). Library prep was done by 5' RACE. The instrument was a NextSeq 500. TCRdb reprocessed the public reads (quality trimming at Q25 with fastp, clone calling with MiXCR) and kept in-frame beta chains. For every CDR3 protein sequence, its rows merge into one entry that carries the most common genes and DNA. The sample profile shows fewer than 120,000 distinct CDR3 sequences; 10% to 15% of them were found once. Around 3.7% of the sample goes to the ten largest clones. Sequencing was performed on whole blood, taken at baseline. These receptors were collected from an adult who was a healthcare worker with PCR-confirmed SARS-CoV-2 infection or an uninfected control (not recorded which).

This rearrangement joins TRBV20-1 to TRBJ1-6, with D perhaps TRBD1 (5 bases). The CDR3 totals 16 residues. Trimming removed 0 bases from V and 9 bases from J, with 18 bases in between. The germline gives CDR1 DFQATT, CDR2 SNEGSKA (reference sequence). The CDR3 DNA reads TGCAGTGCTAGAGATCCCGTAAAGGGGCGGACTTCACCCCTCCACTTT. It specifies CSARDPVKGRTSPLHF.

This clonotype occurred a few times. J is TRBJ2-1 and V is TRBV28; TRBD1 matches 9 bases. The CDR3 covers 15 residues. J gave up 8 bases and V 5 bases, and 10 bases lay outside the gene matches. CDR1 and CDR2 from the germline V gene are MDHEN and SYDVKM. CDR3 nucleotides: TGTGCCAGCAGTATCTACGGGACAGGGATCGATGAGCAGTTCTTC. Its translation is CASSIYGTGIDEQFF.

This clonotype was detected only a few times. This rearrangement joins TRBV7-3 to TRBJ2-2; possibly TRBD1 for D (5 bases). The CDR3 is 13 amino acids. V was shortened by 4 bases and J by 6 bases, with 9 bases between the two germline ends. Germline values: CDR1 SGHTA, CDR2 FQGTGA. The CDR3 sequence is CASSSDIAGELFF. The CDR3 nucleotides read TGTGCCAGCAGCTCGGACATCGCCGGGGAGCTGTTTTTT.

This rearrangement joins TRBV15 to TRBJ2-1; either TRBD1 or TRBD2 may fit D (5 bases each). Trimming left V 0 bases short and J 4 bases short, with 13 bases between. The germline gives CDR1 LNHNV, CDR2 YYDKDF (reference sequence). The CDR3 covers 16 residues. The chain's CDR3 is CATSRDGGQSYNEQFF. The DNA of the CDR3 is TGTGCCACCAGCAGAGATGGGGGTCAGTCTTACAATGAGCAGTTCTTC.

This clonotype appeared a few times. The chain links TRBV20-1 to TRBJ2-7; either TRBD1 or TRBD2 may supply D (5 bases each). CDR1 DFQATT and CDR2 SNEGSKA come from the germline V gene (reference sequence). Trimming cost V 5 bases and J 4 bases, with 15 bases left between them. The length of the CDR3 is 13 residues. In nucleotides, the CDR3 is TGCAGTGCTGGGGACCTAAGCGCTTACGAGCAGTACTTC. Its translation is CSAGDLSAYEQYF.

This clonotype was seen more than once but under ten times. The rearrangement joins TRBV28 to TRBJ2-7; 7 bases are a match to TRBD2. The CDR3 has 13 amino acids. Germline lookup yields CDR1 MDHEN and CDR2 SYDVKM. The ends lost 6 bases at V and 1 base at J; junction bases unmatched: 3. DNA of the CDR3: TGTGCCAGCAGCGCGGGAGAGTCCTACGAGCAGTACTTC. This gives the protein CASSAGESYEQYF.

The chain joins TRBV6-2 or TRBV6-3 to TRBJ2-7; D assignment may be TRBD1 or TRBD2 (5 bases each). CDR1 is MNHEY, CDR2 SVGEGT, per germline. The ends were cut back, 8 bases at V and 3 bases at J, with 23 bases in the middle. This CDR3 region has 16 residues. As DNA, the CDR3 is TGTGCCAGCCGGTCAGCTCCCGGGACCACATACTACGAGCAGTACTTC. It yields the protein CASRSAPGTTYYEQYF.

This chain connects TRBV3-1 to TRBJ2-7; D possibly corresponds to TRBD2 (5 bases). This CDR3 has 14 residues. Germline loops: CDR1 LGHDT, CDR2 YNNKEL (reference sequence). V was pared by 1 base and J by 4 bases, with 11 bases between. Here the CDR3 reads CASSQGTRPYEQYF. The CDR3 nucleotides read TGTGCCAGCAGCCAAGGCACTAGACCTTACGAGCAGTACTTC.

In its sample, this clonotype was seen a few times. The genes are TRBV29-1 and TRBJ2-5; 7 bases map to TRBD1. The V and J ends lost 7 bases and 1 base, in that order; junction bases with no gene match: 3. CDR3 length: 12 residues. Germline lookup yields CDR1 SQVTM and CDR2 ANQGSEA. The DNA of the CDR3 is TGCAGCGCCGGGACAGTCCAAGAGACCCAGTACTTC. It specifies CSAGTVQETQYF.

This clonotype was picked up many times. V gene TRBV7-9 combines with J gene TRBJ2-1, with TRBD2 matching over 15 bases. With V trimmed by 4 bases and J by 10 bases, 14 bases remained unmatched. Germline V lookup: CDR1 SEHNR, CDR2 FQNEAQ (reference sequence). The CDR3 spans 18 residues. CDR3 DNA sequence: TGTGCCAGCAGCTCCAACAGGGGATCCGGACTAGCGGGAGGGGAGCAGTTCTTC. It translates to CASSSNRGSGLAGGEQFF.